A single sample gave rise to the 21 T cell receptor beta chains below, sequenced in a study of tumor-infiltrating lymphocytes in oesophageal squamous cell carcinoma. From the PCR reads, TCRdb called clonotypes with MiXCR, one entry per CDR3 protein. The table shows some 10,000 distinct CDR3 sequences, with 63% occurring only once. Sequencing was performed on esophageal tumor tissue. Receptors were obtained from a female donor with esophageal squamous cell carcinoma.

This clonotype was counted between two and nine times. The chain uses TRBV7-2 and TRBJ2-7; D may match TRBD1 or TRBD2 (6 bases each). The J call may not be correct, given that the DNA end is closer to TRBJ2-5. The germline V gene has CDR1 SGHTA and CDR2 FQGNSA. The CDR3 covers 14 residues. The CDR3 reads CASRGGRYQETQYF. The CDR3 DNA follows: TGTGCCAGCAGAGGGGGGCGGTACCAAGAGACCCAGTACTTC.

V usage is TRBV28 and J usage is TRBJ1-1; no clear D gene. Germline CDR1 MDHEN, CDR2 SYDVKM. V was shortened by 2 bases and J by 7 bases, with 8 bases between the two germline ends. The CDR3 loop spans 12 amino acids. As DNA, the CDR3 is TGTGCCAGCAGTTTAGTCAAGAGTGAAGCTTTCTTT. Amino acids: CASSLVKSEAFF. The full variable domain, completed using reference TRBV28 and TRBJ1-1, is DVKVTQSSRYLVKRTGEKVFLECVQDMDHENMFWYRQDPGLGLRLIYFSYDVKMKEKGDIPEGYSVSREKKERFSLILESASTNQTSMYLCASSLVKSEAFFGQGTRLTVV.

This clonotype was observed a single time. Being one base from a much bigger clone, this may be a read error. This chain uses TRBV7-3 with TRBJ2-3; 8 nucleotides align to TRBD2. The J call may be wrong; the DNA end is better matched by TRBJ2-7. The germline CDR1 and CDR2 sequences are SGHTA and FQGTGA. The CDR3 consists of 16 residues. CDR3 region: CASSLTWLAGYNEQYF. CDR3 nucleotides: TGTGCCAGCAGCTTAACGTGGCTAGCGGGCTACAATGAGCAGTACTTC.

In its sample, this clonotype was seen a few times. The V gene is TRBV7-3, the J gene TRBJ2-5; D gene uncertain. CDR1 SGHTA and CDR2 FQGTGA come from the germline V gene. This CDR3 has 15 residues. Trimming left V 2 bases short and J 1 base short, with 11 bases between. CDR3 nucleotides: TGTGCCAGCAGCTTATTTGCCGGCTTCCAAGAGACCCAGTACTTC. Its protein product is CASSLFAGFQETQYF.

This clonotype was counted only a few times. One end of the junction does not line up with germline, which may come from a read error. The V call is TRBV7-4, the J call TRBJ2-1; D not certain. The CDR3 extends over 12 amino acids. Germline V CDR1 and CDR2: SGHVT, SQSDAQ. The CDR3 coding sequence is TGTGCCAGCAGCCCTCCCCAAGAGACCCAGTACTTT. Amino acids: CASSPPQETQYF.

CDR3 nucleotide sequence: TGTGCCAGCAGCTTGCGGGGGGCCGATGTCAACGAGCAGTACTTC. Protein sequence: CASSLRGADVNEQYF. The V call is TRBV7-2, the J call TRBJ2-4; 8 nucleotides agree with TRBD2. The tail of the sequence fits TRBJ2-7 better, so the J call may be wrong. Germline CDR1 SGHTA, CDR2 FQGNSA. The CDR3 consists of 15 residues.

The sample holds a few counts of this clonotype. The chain employs TRBV6-6 and TRBJ1-2; TRBD1 is a possible D gene (5 bases). This CDR3 contains 15 residues. Trimming left V 0 bases short and J 1 base short, with 9 bases between. The germline gives CDR1 MNHNY, CDR2 SVGAGI (reference sequence). The CDR3 region is CASSYSRQINYGYTF. Here the CDR3 DNA reads TGTGCCAGCAGTTACTCAAGACAGATTAACTATGGCTACACCTTC.

The J gene is TRBJ2-1, the V gene TRBV7-2, with TRBD2 matching over 11 bases. Unmatched junction bases numbered 18, after V lost 7 bases and J lost 4 bases. Germline CDR1 reads SGHTA; CDR2 reads FQGNSA. This CDR3 contains 19 residues. CDR3 nucleotide sequence: TGTGCCAGCATGAAATCGTGGGGGGCTAGCGGGAGGAGGTACAATGAGCAGTTCTTC. It is translated as CASMKSWGASGRRYNEQFF.

The V gene is TRBV7-8, the J gene TRBJ1-2, with 7 positions matching TRBD1. CDR1 is SGHVS and CDR2 is FQNEAQ in the germline V gene. This CDR3 has 15 residues. Germline trimming cut 5 bases from V and 7 bases from J; bases unmatched to any gene: 13. CDR3 sequence: CASSPRDSPGSGYTF. CDR3 DNA: TGTGCCAGCAGCCCCCGGGACAGTCCTGGTAGTGGCTACACCTTC.

The chain uses TRBV7-2 and TRBJ2-7; 13 bases map to TRBD2. Judging by the DNA end, TRBJ2-1 fits better; the J call may be wrong. CDR3 length: 18 amino acids. Germline V gene lookup returns CDR1 SGHTA and CDR2 FQGNSA. CDR3 DNA: TGTGCCAGCAGCTTAGGCCGGGCGGGACTAGCGGGATCCAATGAGCAGTTCTTC. Residues: CASSLGRAGLAGSNEQFF.

The table lists this clonotype with a count of one. The chain recombines TRBV6-1 with TRBJ2-7, with D tentatively TRBD1 (6 bases). The V gene's germline CDR1 is MNHNS and CDR2 SASEGT. V shed 3 bases and J shed 2 bases, with 11 bases lying between them. CDR3 length: 14 amino acids. Here the CDR3 reads CASSDRGLAYEQYF. The CDR3 DNA is TGTGCCAGCAGTGACAGGGGTTTGGCCTACGAGCAGTACTTC.

The gene calls are TRBV7-3 and TRBJ2-5, with a tentative D call TRBD1 (6 bases). Matching the DNA end better, TRBJ2-7 makes the J call doubtful. This CDR3 has 15 residues. Germline CDR1 and CDR2: SGHTA and FQGTGA. The CDR3 sequence is CASSLMPGTRYEQYF. CDR3 bases: TGTGCCAGCAGCTTAATGCCCGGGACACGCTACGAGCAGTACTTC.

The chain joins TRBV7-2 to TRBJ2-1; TRBD1 matches at 11 bases. CDR1 SGHTA and CDR2 FQGNSA come from the germline V gene. Unmatched junction bases numbered 7, after V lost 0 bases and J lost 9 bases. CDR3 length equals 16 residues. CDR3 coding DNA: TGTGCCAGCAGCTTAGCCTCGGACAGGGGGCGGGGTGAGCAGTTCTTC. Its translation is CASSLASDRGRGEQFF.

This clonotype has only a few counts. The chain is built from TRBV19 and TRBJ2-1; TRBD1 agrees at 7 bases. The CDR3 runs to 14 residues. The germline V gene has CDR1 LNHDA and CDR2 SQIVND (reference sequence). Unmatched junction bases numbered 7, after V lost 6 bases and J lost 5 bases. Here the CDR3 reads CASSRKGADNEQFF. Written as DNA, the CDR3 is TGTGCCAGTAGCAGAAAGGGGGCAGACAATGAGCAGTTCTTC.

The CDR3 reads CASSLTWTSGKTGELFF. The CDR3, as DNA: TGTGCCAGCAGCTTAACGTGGACTAGCGGGAAAACCGGGGAGCTGTTTTTT. V is TRBV7-3 and J is TRBJ2-2; 12 bases are shared with TRBD2. The V gene's germline CDR1 is SGHTA and CDR2 FQGTGA. The J segment lost 5 bases and the V segment lost 0 bases, leaving 4 bases of the junction unmatched. This CDR3 is built from 17 residues.

This clonotype was picked up a small number of times. The J gene is TRBJ2-3, the V gene TRBV7-9, with 7 nucleotides matching TRBD1. V trimming: 3 bases; J trimming: 11 bases; junction bases outside the gene matches: 11. Per germline, CDR1 SEHNR and CDR2 FQNEAQ (reference sequence). This CDR3 has 14 residues. DNA for the CDR3: TGTGCCAGCAGCTTTGGGACAGCCCGCCGGGAGCAGTATTTT. It yields the protein CASSFGTARREQYF.

The chain uses TRBV4-3 and TRBJ2-5; D gene unclear. The V end lost 1 base, the J end lost 1 base, and 7 bases lay between the germline ends. This CDR3 is built from 14 residues. CDR1 and CDR2 from the germline V gene are LGHNA and YSLEER. This chain's CDR3 is CASSQVGPQETQYF. CDR3 in DNA: TGCGCCAGCAGCCAAGTAGGGCCCCAAGAGACCCAGTACTTC.

The rearrangement joins TRBV7-2 to TRBJ2-4; D is uncertain. The germline V gene encodes CDR1 SGHTA and CDR2 FQGNSA. V was cut by 6 bases and J by 0 bases, with 12 bases left in between. This CDR3 has 15 residues. The CDR3 loop is CASSWTVLAKNIQYF. CDR3 DNA sequence: TGTGCCAGCAGTTGGACGGTTCTAGCCAAAAACATTCAGTACTTC.

This clonotype was picked up a small number of times. A much larger clone lies a single base off, so this may be a read error. This chain joins TRBV7-3 and TRBJ2-4, with D unclear. The CDR3 is 15 amino acids. Trimming stripped 6 bases from V and 13 bases from J, with 25 bases between. Germline CDR1 reads SGHTA; CDR2 reads FQGTGA. In nucleotides, the CDR3 is TGTGCCAGCAGTCCTCGCGAGGCGGAAGGCGATGAGCAGTACTTC. This gives the protein CASSPREAEGDEQYF. Based on the CDR3 plus reference TRBV7-3 and TRBJ2-4, the full variable domain is GAGVSQTPSNKVTEKGKYVELRCDPISGHTALYWYRQSLGQGPEFLIYFQGTGAADDSGLPNDRFFAVRPEGSVSTLKIQRTERGDSAVYLCASSPREAEGDEQYFGAGTRLSVL.

The rearrangement links TRBV7-2 to TRBJ2-7, with TRBD1 matching 7 bases. There are 15 residues in the CDR3. Unmatched junction bases numbered 11, after V lost 2 bases and J lost 7 bases. Germline values: CDR1 SGHTA, CDR2 FQGNSA. The chain's CDR3 is CASSLLQGPTGEQYF. The CDR3 nucleotides read TGTGCCAGCAGCTTACTACAGGGGCCTACTGGTGAGCAGTACTTC.

The J gene is TRBJ2-3, the V gene TRBV7-2, with 9 bases identical to TRBD2. Germline CDR1 is SGHTA and CDR2 is FQGNSA. The CDR3 spans 17 residues. V was clipped by 1 base and J by 0 bases; unmatched bases: 5. DNA for the CDR3: TGTGCCAGCAGCTTAGGGACTAGCGATTCTAGCACAGATACGCAGTATTTT. This translates into CASSLGTSDSSTDTQYF. Filled out from reference TRBV7-2 and TRBJ2-3, the complete variable domain reads GAGVSQSPSNKVTEKGKDVELRCDPISGHTALYWYRQSLGQGLEFLIYFQGNSAPDKSGLPSDRFSAERTGGSVSTLTIQRTQQEDSAVYLCASSLGTSDSSTDTQYFGPGTRLTVL.